One and the same sample provided the 27 T cell receptor beta chains below, sequenced in a study of Ad26.COV2.S vaccination and SARS-CoV-2 variants. Assay used: immunoSEQ multiplex PCR; TCRdb lists only in-frame clones, some missing. The table lists more than 150,000 clones, around 90% of them singletons. Sequencing used peripheral blood, obtained after recovery from COVID-19. These receptors were collected from a human donor who had recovered from COVID-19.

The rearrangement uses TRBV9 and TRBJ2-3, with TRBD2 matching over 12 bases. There are 16 residues in the CDR3. The V gene's germline CDR1 is SGDLS and CDR2 YYNGEE. Trimming took 7 bases from V and 4 from J; bases not matched to a gene: 10. The DNA of the CDR3 is TGTGCCAGCGGTAGGGGACTAGCGGGTTTGGCAGATACGCAGTATTTT. Amino acids: CASGRGLAGLADTQYF.

The V and J genes are TRBV7-9 and TRBJ1-5; 7 bases are a match to TRBD1. In germline, CDR1 is SEHNR, CDR2 FQNEAQ (reference sequence). This CDR3 comprises 14 residues. J was trimmed by 3 bases and V by 5 bases; bases with no gene match: 4. DNA for the CDR3: TGTGCCAGCAGCCAAGGGACAGACAATCAGCCCCAGCATTTT. Translating gives CASSQGTDNQPQHF.

The rearrangement joins TRBV13 to TRBJ2-7; unclear D gene. Trimming stripped 4 bases from V and 0 bases from J, with 4 bases between. The CDR3 length is 12 residues. Germline loops: CDR1 PRHDT, CDR2 FYEKMQ (reference sequence). For the CDR3, the DNA is TGTGCCAGCAGCTCCGCCTCCTACGAGCAGTACTTC. Protein sequence: CASSSASYEQYF.

Many counts were recorded for this clone. V gene TRBV15 combines with J gene TRBJ1-5; D gene unclear. This CDR3 contains 15 residues. Trimming pared 0 bases from V and 7 bases from J, leaving 13 bases between. Germline V gene sequence: CDR1 LNHNV, CDR2 YYDKDF (reference sequence). The CDR3 DNA reads as TGTGCCACCAGCAGAGATCTCGGGGATGGGCAGCCCCAGCATTTT. Its protein product is CATSRDLGDGQPQHF.

The chain employs TRBV10-1 and TRBJ2-7; unclear D gene. This CDR3 region has 13 residues. The V gene's germline CDR1 is WNHNN and CDR2 SYGVQD (reference sequence). Trimming stripped 0 bases from V and 5 bases from J, with 8 bases between. This chain's CDR3 is CASSESGSHEQYF. Written as DNA, the CDR3 is TGCGCCAGCAGTGAGTCAGGGTCCCACGAGCAGTACTTC.

Comment on this clone: This sample also contains other DNA sequences that code for the same CDR3. This chain links TRBV27 with TRBJ2-7, with 9 bases that match TRBD1. Trimming removed 2 bases from V and 3 bases from J; junction bases left unmatched: 2. The CDR3 contains 14 residues. Looked up from germline, CDR1 is MNHEY and CDR2 is SMNVEV (reference sequence). The CDR3 loop is CASSLGQGSYEQYF. The DNA of the CDR3 is TGTGCCAGCAGTTTAGGACAGGGGAGCTACGAGCAGTACTTC.

V usage is TRBV7-3 and J usage is TRBJ1-2; TRBD1 is a possible D gene (5 bases). The CDR3 runs 15 residues. Germline V gene lookup returns CDR1 SGHTA and CDR2 FQGTGA. The ends were cut back, 4 bases at V and 4 bases at J, with 16 bases in the middle. For the CDR3, the DNA is TGTGCCAGCAGCTCCGTCGGGGGAGCAGGCTATGGCTACACCTTC. Translation gives CASSSVGGAGYGYTF. The entire variable domain, with the rest obtained from reference TRBV7-3 and TRBJ1-2, is as follows: GAGVSQTPSNKVTEKGKYVELRCDPISGHTALYWYRQSLGQGPEFLIYFQGTGAADDSGLPNDRFFAVRPEGSVSTLKIQRTERGDSAVYLCASSSVGGAGYGYTFGSGTRLTVV.

The chain is built from TRBV5-5 and TRBJ2-5; D is uncertain. The CDR3 runs to 16 residues. Germline V gene sequence: CDR1 SGHKS, CDR2 YYEKEE (reference sequence). V lost 4 bases, J lost 5 bases, and 21 bases lay in between. Here the CDR3 DNA reads TGTGCCAGCAGCCTGGCTGGAGTGGGGTCCGGGGAGACCCAGTACTTC. The encoded protein is CASSLAGVGSGETQYF.

CDR3 DNA sequence: TGCGCCAGCAGACTTATCGGGTTGGCACAAGAGACCCAGTACTTC. Its protein is CASRLIGLAQETQYF. The chain has TRBV4-1 and TRBJ2-5; D unresolved. CDR3 length: 15 amino acids. V was shortened by 6 bases and J by 2 bases, with 16 bases between the two germline ends. CDR1 is MGHRA and CDR2 is YSYEKL in the germline V gene.

This clone was seen once. This chain uses TRBV9 with TRBJ2-3, with TRBD2 identical over 7 bases. V shed 3 bases, J shed 3 bases, and the junction held 10 bases outside the gene matches. This CDR3 comprises 16 residues. Germline V CDR1 and CDR2: SGDLS, YYNGEE. DNA for the CDR3: TGTGCCAGCAGCGCCTTTGAGCTAGCGGTTACAGATACGCAGTATTTT. This encodes CASSAFELAVTDTQYF. Supplemented by reference TRBV9 and TRBJ2-3, the full variable domain reads DSGVTQTPKHLITATGQRVTLRCSPRSGDLSVYWYQQSLDQGLQFLIQYYNGEERAKGNILERFSAQQFPDLHSELNLSSLELGDSALYFCASSAFELAVTDTQYFGPGTRLTVL.

The V gene is TRBV6-6, the J gene TRBJ2-1, with a tentative D call TRBD1 (5 bases). This CDR3 has 15 residues. In germline, CDR1 is MNHNY, CDR2 SVGAGI (reference sequence). Trimming shortened V by 5 bases and J by 5 bases, and 16 bases separated the two germline ends. The CDR3 DNA reads as TGTGCCAGCAGTATTAGACAGAGCCTTAACAATGAGCAGTTCTTC. It encodes CASSIRQSLNNEQFF.

There are a few counts of this clone. This CDR3 is CASSSSALAGGNEQFF. In DNA, the CDR3 is TGTGCCAGCAGCTCGAGCGCACTAGCGGGAGGGAATGAGCAGTTCTTC. The J gene is TRBJ2-1, the V gene TRBV7-3; 13 bases are a match to TRBD2. V was clipped by 4 bases and J by 7 bases; unmatched bases: 7. From germline, CDR1 is SGHTA and CDR2 FQGTGA. This CDR3 comprises 16 residues.

This sequence joins TRBV7-9 and TRBJ2-1; D not certain. Per the germline V gene, CDR1 is SEHNR and CDR2 is FQNEAQ (reference sequence). Deletions cut 5 bases from V and 4 bases from J, with 12 bases between. This CDR3 region has 14 residues. CDR3 DNA: TGTGCCAGCAGCCGACCTGTTTCATACAATGAGCAGTTCTTC. Amino acid sequence: CASSRPVSYNEQFF.

This sequence joins TRBV9 and TRBJ1-3; D unclear. V shed 0 bases and J shed 4 bases, with 14 bases lying between them. Germline V gene data show CDR1 as SGDLS and CDR2 as YYNGEE. The CDR3 is made up of 16 amino acids. The CDR3 protein is CASSVGPTGSGNTIYF. The CDR3 region has the DNA TGTGCCAGCAGCGTAGGACCCACGGGGAGCGGAAACACCATATATTTT.

The chain has TRBV27 and TRBJ1-2, with D unresolved. Germline CDR1 and CDR2: MNHEY and SMNVEV (reference sequence). The CDR3 spans 18 residues. The V and J ends lost 5 bases and 4 bases respectively, with 26 bases between them. Here the CDR3 DNA reads TGTGCCAGCAGTCCCCTAAGGGCACGACCTGGGTCTTCCTATGGCTACACCTTC. It codes for CASSPLRARPGSSYGYTF.

This chain connects TRBV7-2 to TRBJ2-7; TRBD1 aligns across 8 bases. Germline V gene sequence: CDR1 SGHTA, CDR2 FQGNSA. The CDR3 spans 15 residues. J gave up 3 bases and V 6 bases, and 10 bases lay outside the gene matches. CDR3 in DNA: TGTGCCAGCAGGGTAGCGCCGGACAGGGACTACGAGCAGTACTTC. The encoded protein is CASRVAPDRDYEQYF.

The V and J genes are TRBV5-8 and TRBJ2-7; no firm D call. Germline V gene sequence: CDR1 SGHTS, CDR2 YDEGEE. Trimming took off 4 bases at V and 1 base at J, with 9 bases between the two ends. The CDR3 loop spans 13 amino acids. The CDR3, as DNA: TGTGCCAGCAGCAACGGAGCATCCTACGAGCAGTACTTC. This gives the protein CASSNGASYEQYF. Full variable domain (outside the CDR3, taken from reference TRBV5-8 and TRBJ2-7): EAGVTQSPTHLIKTRGQQATLRCSPISGHTSVYWYQQALGLGLQFLLWYDEGEERNRGNFPPRFSGRQFPNYSSELNVNALELEDSALYLCASSNGASYEQYFGPGTRLTVT.

This chain uses TRBV7-9 with TRBJ1-1; unclear D gene. In germline, CDR1 is SEHNR, CDR2 FQNEAQ (reference sequence). V lost 5 bases and J lost 6, with 19 bases in between. The CDR3 extends over 15 amino acids. The CDR3 DNA is TGTGCCAGCAGCCCCCTGTCCCGTGGAATCCCTGAAGCTTTCTTT. Its translation is CASSPLSRGIPEAFF.

The V call is TRBV28, the J call TRBJ2-1; no clear D gene. The CDR3 length is 12 residues. Per the germline V gene, CDR1 is MDHEN and CDR2 is SYDVKM. The ends were cut back, 2 bases at V and 4 bases at J, with 3 bases in the middle. CDR3 in amino acids: CASSLPYNEQFF. The CDR3 DNA reads as TGTGCCAGCAGTTTACCGTACAATGAGCAGTTCTTC.

The J gene is TRBJ2-1, the V gene TRBV5-6; a possible D gene is TRBD2 (5 bases). V was cut by 4 bases and J by 9 bases, with 20 bases left in between. Germline CDR1 reads SGHDT; CDR2 reads YYEEEE. CDR3 length equals 15 residues. The CDR3 nucleotides are TGTGCCAGCAGCCCCCGCCGAGGGCTGTTTAGTGAGCAGTTCTTC. It specifies CASSPRRGLFSEQFF.

V is TRBV7-9 and J is TRBJ1-4, with 7 bases identical to TRBD1. Unmatched junction bases numbered 3, after V lost 3 bases and J lost 5 bases. Looked up from germline, CDR1 is SEHNR and CDR2 is FQNEAQ (reference sequence). There are 14 residues in the CDR3. This CDR3 is CASSFVTGNEKLFF. DNA of the CDR3: TGTGCCAGCAGCTTTGTGACAGGGAATGAAAAACTGTTTTTT.

This chain links TRBV11-2 with TRBJ1-1; 7 nucleotides align to TRBD1. The CDR3 length is 13 residues. V was pared by 4 bases and J by 1 base, with 0 bases of the junction left unmatched. CDR1 and CDR2 from the germline V gene are SGHAT and FQNNGV. The CDR3 loop is CASSWTGNTEAFF. The CDR3 DNA sequence: TGTGCCAGCAGCTGGACAGGGAACACTGAAGCTTTCTTT.

The V call is TRBV7-8, the J call TRBJ1-1; D is ambiguous. Germline V gene sequence: CDR1 SGHVS, CDR2 FQNEAQ. CDR3 length: 13 residues. The V end was cut by 9 bases, the J end by 3 bases, with 14 bases between. The DNA of the CDR3 is TGTGCCAGTCACTCTCTGAGGCACACTGAAGCTTTCTTT. Protein sequence: CASHSLRHTEAFF.

The chain links TRBV5-6 to TRBJ1-1; D is undetermined. CDR1 is SGHDT, CDR2 YYEEEE, per germline. With 2 bases removed from V and 3 bases from J, the gap between germline ends came to 17 bases. The CDR3 has 16 amino acids. The CDR3 loop reads CASSFPPEGGDTEAFF. CDR3 nucleotide sequence: TGTGCCAGCAGCTTTCCCCCCGAGGGTGGTGACACTGAAGCTTTCTTT.

The J gene is TRBJ2-5, the V gene TRBV5-4; D call uncertain. Per the germline V gene, CDR1 is SGHNT and CDR2 is YYREEE (reference sequence). The CDR3 loop spans 11 amino acids. Trimming took 4 bases from V and 5 from J, leaving 6 bases between them. The CDR3 protein is CASSLRETQYF. CDR3 nucleotides: TGTGCCAGCAGCCTCCGGGAGACCCAGTACTTC. Supplemented by reference TRBV5-4 and TRBJ2-5, the full variable domain reads ETGVTQSPTHLIKTRGQQVTLRCSSQSGHNTVSWYQQALGQGPQFIFQYYREEENGRGNFPPRFSGLQFPNYSSELNVNALELDDSALYLCASSLRETQYFGPGTRLLVL.

The chain has TRBV5-4 and TRBJ1-3, with a tentative D call TRBD1 (5 bases). CDR3 size: 13 residues. Germline values: CDR1 SGHNT, CDR2 YYREEE (reference sequence). V lost 4 bases, J lost 4 bases, and 9 bases lay in between. The CDR3 DNA follows: TGTGCCAGCAGCCTCCAGGGAGGAAACACCATATATTTT. Translation gives CASSLQGGNTIYF.

J is TRBJ2-1 and V is TRBV6-4, with TRBD2 matching 9 bases. The length of the CDR3 is 17 residues. Germline V gene lookup returns CDR1 MRHNA and CDR2 SNTAGT. The V segment lost 2 bases and the J segment 10 bases; nucleotides outside the gene matches: 15. The CDR3 sequence: CASSDPKASGKAEEQFF. The CDR3 bases are TGTGCCAGCAGTGACCCCAAGGCTAGCGGGAAAGCGGAGGAGCAGTTCTTC.